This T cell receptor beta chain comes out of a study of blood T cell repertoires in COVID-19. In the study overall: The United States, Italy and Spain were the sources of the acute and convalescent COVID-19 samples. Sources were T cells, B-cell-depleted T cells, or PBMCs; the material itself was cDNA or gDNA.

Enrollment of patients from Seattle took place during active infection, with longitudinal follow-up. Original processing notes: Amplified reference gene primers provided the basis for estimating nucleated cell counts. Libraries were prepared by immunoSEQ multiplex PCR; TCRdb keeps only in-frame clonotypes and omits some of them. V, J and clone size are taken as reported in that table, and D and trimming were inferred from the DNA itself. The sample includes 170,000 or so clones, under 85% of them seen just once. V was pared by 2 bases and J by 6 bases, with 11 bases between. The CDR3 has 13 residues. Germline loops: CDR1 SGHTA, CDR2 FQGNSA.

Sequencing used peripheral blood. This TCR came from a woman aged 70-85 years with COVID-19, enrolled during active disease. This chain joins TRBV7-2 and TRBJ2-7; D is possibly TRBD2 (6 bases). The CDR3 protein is CASSLKSGGEQYF. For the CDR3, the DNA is TGTGCCAGCAGCTTAAAGTCCGGGGGCGAGCAGTACTTC.